This T cell receptor beta chain was recorded in a study of T cells in Graves' hyperthyroidism and ophthalmopathy. Study information: Blood from the periphery was taken at initial diagnosis, before any treatment. General study points: Among clonotypes expanded in thyroid above 0.001, most were also found in blood.

Diagnostic decisions used clinical symptoms, serum thyroxine and TRAb, thyroid ultrasound and orbital computed tomography. With regard to this clonotype: The target antigen is unknown.

Germline-derived CDR1 and CDR2 are MNHEY and SVGAGI. The CDR3 runs to 16 residues. Trimming cost V 0 bases and J 6 bases, with 18 bases left between them. Template material for amplifying TCR beta CDR3 regions consisted of RNA transcripts. Using the HTBI primer set, a first-round RT-PCR was run on the TCR CDR3. TCRdb itself ran the multiplex PCR reads through MiXCR, one entry per CDR3 protein. In the table there are fewer than 500,000 distinct CDR3 sequences, approximately 14% of which are singletons. Material: blood. The TCR was taken from a man younger than 35 with Graves' ophthalmopathy. The chain combines TRBV6-5 with TRBJ2-7; tentative D call: TRBD1 (7 bases). The CDR3 coding sequence is TGTGCCAGCAGTTACTCCCCGAGGTCAGGGGGAGGCGAGCAGTACTTC. Residues: CASSYSPRSGGGEQYF.